Shown below are 24 T cell receptor beta chains from a single sample sequenced in a study of cytomegalovirus exposure and HLA in healthy donors. This PCR relied on a set of 60 Vbeta primers and 13 Jbeta primers. Some clones are missing from TCRdb's copy, which holds only in-frame ones; the method was immunoSEQ multiplex PCR. The data show 95,000 to 150,000 clones, 75% to 90% seen once. The sequenced sample was PBMCs. Every receptor here comes from a man aged 45 to 65 in good health and CMV-seronegative.

The rearrangement uses TRBV5-3 and TRBJ2-2; D remains unclear. TRBV5-3 is treated as an ORF (open reading frame) with a function not yet certain. V was shortened by 0 bases and J by 1 base, with 13 bases between the two germline ends. The length of the CDR3 is 17 residues. CDR3 sequence: CARSLVSSSLNTGELFF. In DNA form, the CDR3 reads TGTGCCAGAAGCTTGGTGTCAAGCTCTTTGAACACCGGGGAGCTGTTTTTT.

The chain has TRBV6-6 and TRBJ1-1; unclear D gene. V was shortened by 0 bases and J by 3 bases, with 8 bases between the two germline ends. The CDR3 is 14 amino acids. Germline assignment: CDR1 MNHNY and CDR2 SVGAGI (reference sequence). The CDR3 is CASSYSGEDTEAFF. DNA for the CDR3: TGTGCCAGCAGTTACTCGGGAGAGGACACTGAAGCTTTCTTT.

The chain links TRBV28 to TRBJ2-3; 9 nucleotides match TRBD2. Germline V gene sequence: CDR1 MDHEN, CDR2 SYDVKM. J was trimmed by 3 bases and V by 3 bases; bases with no gene match: 4. The length of the CDR3 is 15 residues. In DNA, the CDR3 is TGTGCCAGCAGTTTCAGCGGGAGGAATACAGATACGCAGTATTTT. Its translation is CASSFSGRNTDTQYF.

The rearrangement links TRBV30 to TRBJ1-2, with D possibly matching TRBD1 (6 bases). Deletions cut 4 bases from V and 3 bases from J, with 15 bases between. The V gene's germline CDR1 is GTSNPN and CDR2 SVGIG (reference sequence). There are 14 residues in the CDR3. Here the CDR3 reads CAWTAGGPYYGYTF. DNA of the CDR3: TGTGCCTGGACTGCGGGGGGCCCCTACTATGGCTACACCTTC.

This chain uses TRBV9 with TRBJ1-2; TRBD1 is a possible D gene (5 bases). Germline CDR1 reads SGDLS; CDR2 reads YYNGEE. The CDR3 loop spans 16 amino acids. V lost 3 bases and J 8 bases, leaving 23 bases between the germline ends. The CDR3 here is CASSELPGLAYEGYTF. As DNA, the CDR3 is TGTGCCAGCAGCGAACTCCCGGGACTTGCGTATGAGGGCTACACCTTC.

The genes are TRBV12-5 and TRBJ1-6; 11 positions match TRBD1. CDR3 length: 17 residues. Germline V gene sequence: CDR1 LGHNT, CDR2 FRNRAP. With 4 bases clipped from V and 3 bases from J, the junction kept 5 bases outside the gene matches. The CDR3 nucleotides read TGTGCTAGTGGTTCTGGACAGGGGGCTGTCTATAATTCACCCCTCCACTTT. This sequence encodes CASGSGQGAVYNSPLHF.

On this clone itself: Mismatch with germline at one junction end may stem from a read error. The V and J genes are TRBV6-1 and TRBJ1-4; D is possibly TRBD1 (5 bases). Germline lookup yields CDR1 MNHNS and CDR2 SASEGT. The CDR3 covers 15 residues. DNA of the CDR3: TGTGCCATCAGTAGAAAACGGGGGGGACGGGAAAAACTGTTTTTT. It yields the protein CAISRKRGGREKLFF.

This chain joins TRBV11-1 and TRBJ2-2; D remains unclear. The germline gives CDR1 SGHAT, CDR2 FQDESV (reference sequence). This CDR3 contains 14 residues. Trimming cost V 0 bases and J 5 bases, with 7 bases left between them. DNA for the CDR3: TGTGCCAGCAGCTTAGCGGGCCGGACCGGGGAGCTGTTTTTT. Its translation: CASSLAGRTGELFF.

This chain links TRBV5-6 with TRBJ2-1, with 13 bases fitting TRBD2. This CDR3 has 15 amino acids. Germline CDR1 is SGHDT and CDR2 is YYEEEE. V trimming: 0 bases; J trimming: 7 bases; junction bases outside the gene matches: 1. The CDR3 spells CASSLETSGGNEQFF. CDR3 nucleotide sequence: TGTGCCAGCAGCTTGGAGACTAGCGGGGGGAATGAGCAGTTCTTC. The variable domain in full, completed from reference TRBV5-6 and TRBJ2-1, reads DAGVTQSPTHLIKTRGQQVTLRCSPKSGHDTVSWYQQALGQGPQFIFQYYEEEERQRGNFPDRFSGHQFPNYSSELNVNALLLGDSALYLCASSLETSGGNEQFFGPGTRLTVL.

The gene calls are TRBV7-3 and TRBJ1-5, with D uncertain. The CDR3 has 13 amino acids. CDR1 and CDR2 from the germline V gene are SGHTA and FQGTGA. V lost 5 bases, J lost 6 bases, and 11 bases lay in between. The CDR3 here is CASSAERGQPQHF. CDR3 sequence (DNA): TGTGCCAGCAGCGCGGAGCGCGGTCAGCCCCAGCATTTT.

The chain couples TRBV9 to TRBJ2-7, with D possibly TRBD1 on 6 matching bases. CDR1 and CDR2 from the germline V gene are SGDLS and YYNGEE. The CDR3 extends over 15 amino acids. The ends were cut back, 0 bases at V and 4 bases at J, with 14 bases in the middle. This CDR3 is CASSVAPGVGYEQYF. In DNA form, the CDR3 reads TGTGCCAGCAGCGTAGCGCCAGGGGTGGGGTACGAGCAGTACTTC.

The CDR3 loop is CAWSGGQGRPYNSPLHF. The DNA for the CDR3 is TGTGCCTGGAGCGGTGGACAGGGTCGCCCCTATAATTCACCCCTCCACTTT. The J gene is TRBJ1-6, the V gene TRBV30; TRBD1 aligns across 8 bases. The CDR3 totals 17 residues. The germline V gene encodes CDR1 GTSNPN and CDR2 SVGIG (reference sequence). V shed 3 bases and J 2 bases; nucleotides not matched to a gene: 9. Combining the CDR3 with reference TRBV30 and TRBJ1-6 gives the whole variable domain SQTIHQWPATLVQPVGSPLSLECTVEGTSNPNLYWYRQAAGRGLQLLFYSVGIGQISSEVPQNLSASRPQDRQFILSSKKLLLSDSGFYLCAWSGGQGRPYNSPLHFGNGTRLTVT.

The rearrangement uses TRBV27 and TRBJ2-7, with D possibly matching TRBD1 (5 bases). V lost 2 bases and J 2 bases, leaving 10 bases between the germline ends. Germline CDR1 is MNHEY and CDR2 is SMNVEV (reference sequence). CDR3 length equals 14 residues. The CDR3 region has the DNA TGTGCCAGCAGTTTACGTCCAGGGCCCTACGAGCAGTACTTC. It encodes CASSLRPGPYEQYF.

The chain recombines TRBV5-6 with TRBJ2-7; TRBD1 matches 7 bases. J was trimmed by 0 bases and V by 7 bases; bases with no gene match: 13. CDR3 length equals 16 residues. Germline V gives CDR1 SGHDT, CDR2 YYEEEE. CDR3 sequence (DNA): TGTGCCAGCGAACCCCAGCCGGCAGGGGGCTCCTACGAGCAGTACTTC. It specifies CASEPQPAGGSYEQYF.

The chain combines TRBV28 with TRBJ2-1; D gene ambiguous. The V end lost 7 bases, the J end lost 8 bases, and 9 bases lay between the germline ends. CDR3 length: 11 residues. Germline CDR1 and CDR2: MDHEN and SYDVKM. This chain's CDR3 is CASMALDEQFF. The CDR3 coding sequence is TGTGCCAGCATGGCTTTGGATGAGCAGTTCTTC.

The chain combines TRBV6-1 with TRBJ1-4; no definite D call. V was clipped by 4 bases and J by 11 bases, with 14 bases between them. CDR1 and CDR2 from the germline V gene are MNHNS and SASEGT. The CDR3 length is 13 residues. Written as DNA, the CDR3 is TGTGCCAGCAGTGGGGCGGGGAATCGGAAACTGTTTTTT. Amino acid sequence: CASSGAGNRKLFF.

The V call is TRBV7-3, the J call TRBJ1-1, with D unresolved. The length of the CDR3 is 13 residues. With 3 bases removed from V and 1 base from J, the gap between germline ends came to 6 bases. Germline values: CDR1 SGHTA, CDR2 FQGTGA. The CDR3 nucleotides are TGTGCCAGCAGCTTCGCGGAGAACACTGAAGCTTTCTTT. This encodes CASSFAENTEAFF.

The sample holds a few counts of this clone. This chain uses TRBV18 with TRBJ1-1; 7 bases map to TRBD1. V lost 6 bases to trimming and J lost 3 bases; unmatched junction nucleotides: 10. Germline V CDR1 and CDR2: KGHSH, LQKENI. The CDR3 covers 15 residues. CDR3 DNA: TGTGCCAGCTCCCTTGGACAGGACAGGTACACTGAAGCTTTCTTT. Its translation: CASSLGQDRYTEAFF. Looking up the rest from reference TRBV18 and TRBJ1-1 gives the full variable domain: NAGVMQNPRHLVRRRGQEARLRCSPMKGHSHVYWYRQLPEEGLKFMVYLQKENIIDESGMPKERFSAEFPKEGPSILRIQQVVRGDSAAYFCASSLGQDRYTEAFFGQGTRLTVV.

The CDR3 is CASSKDHYRRYTF. The CDR3 bases are TGTGCCAGCAGCAAAGATCACTACAGGCGCTACACCTTC. The rearrangement uses TRBV21-1 and TRBJ1-2; the DNA was not used to check the table's D call, TRBD1. TRBV21-1 is a known pseudogene. The CDR3 spans 13 residues.

Only a few counts were recorded for this clone. The chain recombines TRBV4-3 with TRBJ2-5, with D perhaps TRBD2 (6 bases). Per germline, CDR1 LGHNA and CDR2 YSLEER. Trimming pared 5 bases from V and 9 bases from J, leaving 19 bases between. This CDR3 spans 14 amino acids. The CDR3 reads CASSEGWLARAQYF. In nucleotides, the CDR3 is TGCGCCAGCAGCGAAGGGTGGCTAGCGCGGGCCCAGTACTTC.

V usage is TRBV6-4 and J usage is TRBJ2-2; 8 bases are shared with TRBD1. The CDR3 consists of 17 residues. Germline CDR1 reads MRHNA; CDR2 reads SNTAGT. Germline trimming cut 6 bases from V and 1 base from J; bases unmatched to any gene: 10. The CDR3 is CASRPHTGTGNTGELFF. CDR3 DNA sequence: TGTGCCAGCAGACCCCATACCGGGACAGGGAACACCGGGGAGCTGTTTTTT.

Here the CDR3 reads CASSIDRGTNYGYTF. The CDR3, as DNA: TGTGCCAGTAGTATAGATCGGGGGACCAACTATGGCTACACCTTC. This chain joins TRBV19 and TRBJ1-2, with a weak D call TRBD1 (5 bases). V lost 0 bases and J 2 bases, leaving 10 bases between the germline ends. The CDR3 has 15 amino acids. Germline V gives CDR1 LNHDA, CDR2 SQIVND (reference sequence).

This rearrangement joins TRBV9 to TRBJ2-1, with D tentatively TRBD1 (5 bases). V lost 4 bases and J 0 bases, leaving 11 bases between the germline ends. CDR1 and CDR2 from the germline V gene are SGDLS and YYNGEE. The CDR3 contains 15 residues. The CDR3 nucleotides read TGTGCCAGCAGCAAAGACAGTCCCTCCTACAATGAGCAGTTCTTC. As protein: CASSKDSPSYNEQFF.

The genes are TRBV4-1 and TRBJ2-6; a weak D match, TRBD1 (6 bases). V lost 6 bases to trimming and J lost 4 bases, with 16 bases between them. This CDR3 has 16 residues. Germline V gene sequence: CDR1 MGHRA, CDR2 YSYEKL. CDR3 region: CASRDSLHSGANVLTF. The CDR3, as DNA: TGCGCCAGCAGGGACAGCCTGCATTCCGGGGCCAACGTCCTGACTTTC.